The sequence of this TCR beta chain was determined in a study of PD-1 blockade in mismatch repair-deficient tumors. All patients were mismatch repair deficient, assessed by either PCR or immunohistochemistry. With 3 bases clipped from V and 4 bases from J, the junction kept 8 bases outside the gene matches. CDR3 length: 15 residues. In germline, CDR1 is SGHRS, CDR2 YFSETQ. The data were produced by immunoSEQ multiplex PCR, yet TCRdb's version contains in-frame clones alone and is incomplete. The table lists 80,000 to 100,000 clones, over 75% of them singletons, with 2.5% to 3% in the top ten. This rearrangement joins TRBV5-1 to TRBJ1-1; 8 bases are a match to TRBD1. The sample here was peripheral blood, taken 12 weeks after starting pembrolizumab. The clonotype was recovered from an adult with mismatch repair-deficient cancer. The CDR3 reads CASSSQGAGGTEAFF. The CDR3 DNA is TGCGCCAGCAGCTCCCAGGGGGCAGGAGGCACTGAAGCTTTCTTT.